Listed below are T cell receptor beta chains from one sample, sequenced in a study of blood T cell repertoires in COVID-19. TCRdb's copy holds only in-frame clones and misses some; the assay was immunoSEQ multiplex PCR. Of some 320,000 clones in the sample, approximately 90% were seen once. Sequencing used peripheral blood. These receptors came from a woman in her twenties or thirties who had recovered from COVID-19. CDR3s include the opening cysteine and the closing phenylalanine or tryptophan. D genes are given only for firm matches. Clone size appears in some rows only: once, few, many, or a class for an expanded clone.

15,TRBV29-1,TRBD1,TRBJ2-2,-,TGCAGCGACCCACCGGGACAGGGAGACACCGGGGAGCTGTTTTTT,CSDPPGQGDTGELFF
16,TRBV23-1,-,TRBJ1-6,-,TGCGCCAGCAGTCCGGGAGTGGGCTCCTATAATTCACCCCTCCACTTT,CASSPGVGSYNSPLHF
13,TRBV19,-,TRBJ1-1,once,TGTGCCAGTAGTATGGGTTGGGCCACTGAAGCTTTCTTT,CASSMGWATEAFF
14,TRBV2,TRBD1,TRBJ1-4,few,TGTGCCAGCAGTGGCACAGGGGGCAGTGAAAAACTGTTTTTT,CASSGTGGSEKLFF
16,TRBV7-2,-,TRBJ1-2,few,TGTGCCAGCAGCCCAGCAGGGGCGGGAGCTAACTATGGCTACACCTTC,CASSPAGAGANYGYTF
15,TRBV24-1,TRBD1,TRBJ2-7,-,TGTGCCACCAGTGATCCCTCAGGGGGAGACTACGAGCAGTACTTC,CATSDPSGGDYEQYF
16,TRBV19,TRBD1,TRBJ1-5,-,TGTGCCAGTACTAACCCCGGGGCAGGGGGAAATCAGCCCCAGCATTTT,CASTNPGAGGNQPQHF
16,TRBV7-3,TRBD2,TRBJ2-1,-,TGTGCCAGCAGTCAACTAGCGGGGGGTACCTACAATGAGCAGTTCTTC,CASSQLAGGTYNEQFF
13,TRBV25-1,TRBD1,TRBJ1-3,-,TGTGCCAGCAGTGAGGACAGGGCAAACACCATATATTTT,CASSEDRANTIYF
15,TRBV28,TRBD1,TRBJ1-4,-,TGTGCCAGCAGTCCCCGGGGACAGTCAAATGAAAAACTGTTTTTT,CASSPRGQSNEKLFF
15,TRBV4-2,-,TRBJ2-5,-,TGTGCCAGCAGCCAAGGTGGGGCCGCGGCAGAGACCCAGTACTTC,CASSQGGAAAETQYF
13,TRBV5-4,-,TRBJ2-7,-,TGTGCCAGCAGCTTGGCCCAGGGAAACGAGCAGTACTTC,CASSLAQGNEQYF
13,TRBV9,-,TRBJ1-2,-,TGTGCCAGCAGCGTACAGGGCGGCTATGGCTACACCTTC,CASSVQGGYGYTF
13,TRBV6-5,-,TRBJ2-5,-,TGTGCCAGCAGTCGACTCCACGAGGGGACCCAGTACTTC,CASSRLHEGTQYF
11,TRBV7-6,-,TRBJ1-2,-,TGTGCCAGCACTAGGGGGAATGGCTACACCTTC,CASTRGNGYTF
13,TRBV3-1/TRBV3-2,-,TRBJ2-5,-,TGTGCCAGCAGCCAAGATAGAGGAGGGACCCAGTACTTC,CASSQDRGGTQYF
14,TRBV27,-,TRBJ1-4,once,TGTGCCAGCAGTTTCAGGGGCCCTTACGAAAAACTGTTTTTT,CASSFRGPYEKLFF
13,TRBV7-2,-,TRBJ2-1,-,TGTGCCAGCAGCTTTTGGGGGGGGCATGAGCAGTTCTTC,CASSFWGGHEQFF
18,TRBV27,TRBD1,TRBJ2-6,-,TGTGCCAGCAGACCCGGGACAGGGGGCCTTCCCGGGGCCAACGTCCTGACTTTC,CASRPGTGGLPGANVLTF
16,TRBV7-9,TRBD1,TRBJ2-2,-,TGTGCCAGCAGCTTATACAGGGGGCTGAACACCGGGGAGCTGTTTTTT,CASSLYRGLNTGELFF
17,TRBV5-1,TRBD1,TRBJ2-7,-,TGCGCCAGCAGCTTGGCCTTCGGGACAGGGGGTATCCACGAGCAGTACTTC,CASSLAFGTGGIHEQYF
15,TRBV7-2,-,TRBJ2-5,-,TGTGCCAGCAGCTTAGCGCTCCTAGGACAAGAGACCCAGTACTTC,CASSLALLGQETQYF
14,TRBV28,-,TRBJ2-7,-,TGTGCCACCAAAGCGGCGGGGAGCTCCTACGAGCAGTACTTC,CATKAAGSSYEQYF
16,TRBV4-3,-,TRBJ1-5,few,TGCGCCAGCAGCCAAGGCTTCGGACCGGGAGATCAGCCCCAGCATTTT,CASSQGFGPGDQPQHF
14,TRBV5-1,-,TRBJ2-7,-,TGCGCCAGCAGCTTCAAGCATAGCTCCTACGAGCAGTACTTC,CASSFKHSSYEQYF
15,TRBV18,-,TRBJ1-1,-,TGTGCCAGCTCACCACCGTCGCGGGGGCACACTGAAGCTTTCTTT,CASSPPSRGHTEAFF
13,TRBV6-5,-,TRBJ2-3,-,TGTGCCAGCCAGAAGGAGTACACAGATACGCAGTATTTT,CASQKEYTDTQYF
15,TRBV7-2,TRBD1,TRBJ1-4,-,TGTGCCAGCAGCCACCCGACAGGGCCGACGAGGGAACTGTTTTTT,CASSHPTGPTRELFF
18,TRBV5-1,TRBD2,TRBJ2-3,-,TGCGCCAGCAGCCCGGGTGTTTTGACTAGCGGGGGGGGAGATACGCAGTATTTT,CASSPGVLTSGGGDTQYF
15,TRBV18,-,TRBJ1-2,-,TGTGCCAGCTCACCACCGAGCCTACCGAACTATGGCTACACCTTC,CASSPPSLPNYGYTF
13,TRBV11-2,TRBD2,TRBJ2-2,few,TGTGCCAGCAGCTCCTTAGCGGGAGGGGAGCTGTTTTTT,CASSSLAGGELFF
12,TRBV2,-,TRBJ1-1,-,TGTGCCAGCAGGTCCAACAGCTTTGAAGCTTTCTTT,CASRSNSFEAFF
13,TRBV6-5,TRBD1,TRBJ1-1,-,TGTGCCAGCAGTTACCGAGGGGGCGTTGAAGCTTTCTTT,CASSYRGGVEAFF
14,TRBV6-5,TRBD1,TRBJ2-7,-,TGTGCCAGCAGTTCTACAGGGGGCGTCAACGAGCAGTACTTC,CASSSTGGVNEQYF
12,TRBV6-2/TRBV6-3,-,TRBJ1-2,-,TGTGCCAGCAGTTCAACAGTCTATGGCTACACCTTC,CASSSTVYGYTF
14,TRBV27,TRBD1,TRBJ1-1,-,TGTGCCAGCAGTGAAAGACAGGGGAACACTGAAGCTTTCTTT,CASSERQGNTEAFF
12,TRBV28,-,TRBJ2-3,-,TGTGCCAGCAGTTTATGGTCGGATACGCAGTATTTT,CASSLWSDTQYF
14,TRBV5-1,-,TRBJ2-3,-,TGCGCCAGCAGCTCGAGATCTAGCACAGATACGCAGTATTTT,CASSSRSSTDTQYF
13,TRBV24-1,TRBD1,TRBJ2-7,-,TGTGCCACCAGTGCAGGGGGCTCCTACGAGCAGTACTTC,CATSAGGSYEQYF
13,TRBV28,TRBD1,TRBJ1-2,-,TGTGCCAGCGGGAAGGGACAGGGTGATGGCTACACCTTC,CASGKGQGDGYTF
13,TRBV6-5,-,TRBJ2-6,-,TGTGCCGGCGGGCTTACTGGGGCCAACGTCCTGACTTTC,CAGGLTGANVLTF
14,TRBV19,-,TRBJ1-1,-,TGTGCCAGTAGCTCAGGCATAATGAACACTGAAGCTTTCTTT,CASSSGIMNTEAFF
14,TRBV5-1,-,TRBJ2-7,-,TGCGCCAGCAGCTTGGTTGGCCCAGCCTACGAGCAGTACTTC,CASSLVGPAYEQYF
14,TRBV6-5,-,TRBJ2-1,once,TGTGCCAGCAGCCTCGGACAGCATTACAATGAGCAGTTCTTC,CASSLGQHYNEQFF
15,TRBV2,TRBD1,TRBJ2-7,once,TGTGCCAGCAGTGAATGGGACAGGGTGACGGACGAGCAGTACTTC,CASSEWDRVTDEQYF
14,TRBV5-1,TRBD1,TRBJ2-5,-,TGCGCCAGCAGCACCCACCGGGACAGCAAGACCCAGTACTTC,CASSTHRDSKTQYF
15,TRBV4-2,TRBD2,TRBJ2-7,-,TGTGCCAGCAGCCAAGACGGGGGGGCAGCCTACGAGCAGTACTTC,CASSQDGGAAYEQYF
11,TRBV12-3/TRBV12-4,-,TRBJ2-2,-,TGTGCCAGCACTTACACCGGGGAGCTGTTTTTT,CASTYTGELFF
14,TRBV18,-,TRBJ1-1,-,TGTGCCAGCTCACCAAGCCAGGGTAACACTGAAGCTTTCTTT,CASSPSQGNTEAFF
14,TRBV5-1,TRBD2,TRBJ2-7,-,TGCGCCAGCAGCCACCCGGGACTAAACTACGAGCAGTACTTC,CASSHPGLNYEQYF
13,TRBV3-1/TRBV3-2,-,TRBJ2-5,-,TGTGCCAGCAGCCCTGAGGTTATTGGGACCCAGTACTTC,CASSPEVIGTQYF